A single sample is the source of the 29 T cell receptor beta chains below, sequenced in a study of blood T cell repertoires in COVID-19. Data came from immunoSEQ multiplex PCR; TCRdb stores just in-frame clones and leaves some out. The table shows hundreds of thousands of clones, with around 86% occurring only once. The specimen sequenced was PBMCs or T cells enriched from blood (not recorded which). The receptors were sampled from a woman aged 45-59 years who had recovered from COVID-19.

CDR3 sequence (DNA): TGTGCCAGCAGTCATCGGGCGGCACTAGCGGGGGTCCCCCATGAGCAGTTCTTC. Translating gives CASSHRAALAGVPHEQFF. The chain links TRBV28 to TRBJ2-1, with TRBD2 identical over 11 bases. The junction had 17 bases not matched to a gene; V was cut back by 5 bases and J by 8 bases. Germline lookup yields CDR1 MDHEN and CDR2 SYDVKM. There are 18 residues in the CDR3.

The chain employs TRBV10-3 and TRBJ1-5, with 7 bases lining up with TRBD1. Germline assignment: CDR1 ENHRY and CDR2 SYGVKD. The CDR3 is 13 amino acids. V was pared by 8 bases and J by 4 bases, with 5 bases of the junction left unmatched. CDR3 region: CAIRGQTNQPQHF. CDR3 nucleotides: TGTGCCATCCGGGGACAGACAAATCAGCCCCAGCATTTT.

The chain joins TRBV30 to TRBJ2-1; D might be TRBD1 (6 bases). CDR1 and CDR2 (germline): GTSNPN, SVGIG (reference sequence). V was trimmed by 6 bases and J by 0 bases, leaving 9 bases between them. This CDR3 comprises 13 residues. CDR3 amino acids: CACPDSSYNEQFF. As DNA, the CDR3 is TGTGCCTGCCCGGACAGCTCCTACAATGAGCAGTTCTTC.

The chain joins TRBV6-5 to TRBJ2-3; 8 bases agree with TRBD1. The CDR3 has 13 residues. CDR1 MNHEY and CDR2 SVGAGI come from the germline V gene. With V trimmed by 8 bases and J by 3 bases, 4 bases remained unmatched. The CDR3 DNA is TGTGCCAGCGGACAGGGAGATACAGATACGCAGTATTTT. It yields the protein CASGQGDTDTQYF.

The genes are TRBV18 and TRBJ1-4, with no clear D. There are 14 residues in the CDR3. The germline gives CDR1 KGHSH, CDR2 LQKENI. V was cut by 4 bases and J by 7 bases, with 13 bases left in between. CDR3 nucleotides: TGTGCCAGCTCACGAGGTTCAACGGCTGAAAAACTGTTTTTT. It specifies CASSRGSTAEKLFF.

V is TRBV29-1 and J is TRBJ2-1, with TRBD1 matching over 10 bases. CDR1 SQVTM and CDR2 ANQGSEA come from the germline V gene. This CDR3 is 16 amino acids long. Unmatched junction bases numbered 15, after V lost 5 bases and J lost 8 bases. For the CDR3, the DNA is TGCAGCGTTCTCAGCCCCAAGACAGGGGGCGCGGATGAGCAGTTCTTC. Translating gives CSVLSPKTGGADEQFF.

The rearrangement joins TRBV2 to TRBJ1-1; 9 positions match TRBD1. Germline V lookup: CDR1 SNHLY, CDR2 FYNNEI. This CDR3 spans 13 amino acids. The J segment lost 0 bases and the V segment lost 9 bases, leaving 2 bases of the junction unmatched. The CDR3 protein is CARQGAMNTEAFF. CDR3 nucleotide sequence: TGTGCCAGACAGGGGGCAATGAACACTGAAGCTTTCTTT.

The rearrangement joins TRBV9 to TRBJ1-6; 7 bases are a match to TRBD1. The CDR3 extends over 14 amino acids. CDR1 and CDR2 (germline): SGDLS, YYNGEE. The junction had 5 bases not matched to a gene; V was cut back by 6 bases and J by 5 bases. Here the CDR3 reads CASTRQGDNSPLHF. DNA of the CDR3: TGTGCCAGCACCCGACAGGGTGATAATTCACCCCTCCACTTT.

The chain recombines TRBV14 with TRBJ2-5; 8 bases align to TRBD1. Losses at the gene ends were 1 base for V and 12 bases for J; bases not matched to a gene: 16. The CDR3 spans 16 residues. Germline V CDR1 and CDR2: SGHDN, FVKESK. CDR3 in DNA: TGTGCCAGCAGCCAAGTGGGATGGACAGGGAAGTCCCCGAAGTACTTC. The encoded protein is CASSQVGWTGKSPKYF.

The genes are TRBV2 and TRBJ1-5; D remains ambiguous. The CDR3 is 14 residues long. Germline-derived CDR1 and CDR2 are SNHLY and FYNNEI. V lost 4 bases and J lost 10, with 17 bases in between. The CDR3 protein is CASSAGVQVVPQHF. CDR3 in DNA: TGTGCCAGCAGTGCCGGGGTCCAGGTTGTTCCCCAGCATTTT.

This sequence joins TRBV5-1 and TRBJ2-3; 7 positions match TRBD1. The CDR3 has 15 amino acids. V shed 5 bases and J 4 bases; nucleotides not matched to a gene: 10. In germline, CDR1 is SGHRS, CDR2 YFSETQ. The CDR3, as DNA: TGCGCCAGCAGAGTTCGACAGGGAAGCCCAGATACGCAGTATTTT. Amino acid sequence: CASRVRQGSPDTQYF.

This rearrangement joins TRBV5-1 to TRBJ2-1; D may be TRBD2 (5 bases). The CDR3 length is 15 residues. Germline V gene data show CDR1 as SGHRS and CDR2 as YFSETQ. The germline V and J ends were trimmed by 1 base and 0 bases, with 8 bases remaining between them. Written as DNA, the CDR3 is TGCGCCAGCAGCTTGCCGGGAAGCTCCTACAATGAGCAGTTCTTC. Translating gives CASSLPGSSYNEQFF. Using reference TRBV5-1 and TRBJ2-1 for the parts outside the CDR3, the full variable domain is KAGVTQTPRYLIKTRGQQVTLSCSPISGHRSVSWYQQTPGQGLQFLFEYFSETQRNKGNFPGRFSGRQFSNSRSEMNVSTLELGDSALYLCASSLPGSSYNEQFFGPGTRLTVL.

The chain is built from TRBV27 and TRBJ2-3; D is possibly TRBD1 (7 bases). This CDR3 has 14 residues. CDR1 is MNHEY and CDR2 is SMNVEV in the germline V gene (reference sequence). V was cut by 5 bases and J by 6 bases, with 15 bases left in between. The CDR3 DNA reads TGTGCCAGCAGTCCGAGGACAGGAGGGGATACGCAGTATTTT. Its translation is CASSPRTGGDTQYF.

J is TRBJ1-2 and V is TRBV11-2; D possibly corresponds to TRBD1 (6 bases). The germline V gene has CDR1 SGHAT and CDR2 FQNNGV. Trimming removed 8 bases at V and 2 bases at J, with 12 bases between. The CDR3 is 13 amino acids. The CDR3: CASAQGRNYGYTF. The DNA for the CDR3 is TGTGCCAGCGCTCAGGGGAGAAACTATGGCTACACCTTC. The full variable domain, completed using reference TRBV11-2 and TRBJ1-2, is EAGVAQSPRYKIIEKRQSVAFWCNPISGHATLYWYQQILGQGPKLLIQFQNNGVVDDSQLPKDRFSAERLKGVDSTLKIQPAKLEDSAVYLCASAQGRNYGYTFGSGTRLTVV.

The V call is TRBV10-2, the J call TRBJ1-5; the D gene is possibly TRBD1 (5 bases). The CDR3 has 15 amino acids. V lost 6 bases and J 7 bases, leaving 19 bases between the germline ends. Germline values: CDR1 WSHSY, CDR2 SAAADI. The CDR3 nucleotides read TGCGCCAGCAGAGAGGGACTCTCGGTGGGGCAGCCCCAGCATTTT. It encodes CASREGLSVGQPQHF.

This chain links TRBV10-3 with TRBJ1-1; 7 bases are shared with TRBD1. The CDR3 sequence is 14 residues long. Looked up from germline, CDR1 is ENHRY and CDR2 is SYGVKD. The V and J ends lost 3 bases and 1 base, in that order; junction bases with no gene match: 2. The CDR3 spells CAISDRTGNTEAFF. CDR3 nucleotides: TGTGCCATCAGTGACCGGACAGGGAACACTGAAGCTTTCTTT.

V and J are TRBV2 and TRBJ2-1, with 11 bases identical to TRBD2. Germline V CDR1 and CDR2: SNHLY, FYNNEI. V trimming: 4 bases; J trimming: 7 bases; junction bases outside the gene matches: 6. The CDR3 is 15 residues long. CDR3 amino acids: CASSAPPSGRNEQFF. The CDR3 DNA follows: TGTGCCAGCAGTGCACCTCCTAGCGGGAGGAATGAGCAGTTCTTC.

This chain joins TRBV19 and TRBJ1-1; 7 bases agree with TRBD1. V gave up 7 bases and J gave up 4 bases; unmatched junction bases: 6. This CDR3 has 13 amino acids. The germline gives CDR1 LNHDA, CDR2 SQIVND (reference sequence). In DNA, the CDR3 is TGTGCCAGTACAACACAGGGGTTCACTGAAGCTTTCTTT. Its protein product is CASTTQGFTEAFF. Using reference TRBV19 and TRBJ1-1 for the parts outside the CDR3, the full variable domain is DGGITQSPKYLFRKEGQNVTLSCEQNLNHDAMYWYRQDPGQGLRLIYYSQIVNDFQKGDIAEGYSVSREKKESFPLTVTSAQKNPTAFYLCASTTQGFTEAFFGQGTRLTVV.

V usage is TRBV15 and J usage is TRBJ1-1, with D hard to call. The CDR3 covers 15 residues. Trimming stripped 0 bases from V and 3 bases from J, with 11 bases between. Germline V gives CDR1 LNHNV, CDR2 YYDKDF (reference sequence). This CDR3 reads CATSREIGRDTEAFF. The CDR3, as DNA: TGTGCCACCAGCAGAGAAATTGGGAGGGACACTGAAGCTTTCTTT.

The rearrangement uses TRBV18 and TRBJ1-1; 7 bases are a match to TRBD1. This CDR3 comprises 15 residues. Trimming took 3 bases from V and 3 from J; bases not matched to a gene: 7. Germline CDR1 reads KGHSH; CDR2 reads LQKENI. CDR3 DNA sequence: TGTGCCAGCTCACCGGGTACAGGGGTCGACACTGAAGCTTTCTTT. Translation: CASSPGTGVDTEAFF.

This clone came up once. The V call is TRBV19, the J call TRBJ1-4; perhaps TRBD1 as D (6 bases). The V end was cut by 6 bases, the J end by 7 bases, with 15 bases between. Per germline, CDR1 LNHDA and CDR2 SQIVND (reference sequence). This CDR3 has 14 residues. The CDR3 sequence is CASRTQGLGEKLFF. The CDR3, as DNA: TGTGCCAGTAGAACACAGGGCCTGGGTGAAAAACTGTTTTTT. Supplemented by reference TRBV19 and TRBJ1-4, the full variable domain reads DGGITQSPKYLFRKEGQNVTLSCEQNLNHDAMYWYRQDPGQGLRLIYYSQIVNDFQKGDIAEGYSVSREKKESFPLTVTSAQKNPTAFYLCASRTQGLGEKLFFGSGTQLSVL.

The CDR3 DNA reads TGTGCCAGCACGGTCCGGGACAGTATCATGAACACTGAAGCTTTCTTT. Encoded protein: CASTVRDSIMNTEAFF. The J gene is TRBJ1-1, the V gene TRBV2; the match to TRBD1 covers 7 bases. V gave up 7 bases and J gave up 0 bases; unmatched junction bases: 11. The CDR3 loop spans 16 amino acids. From germline, CDR1 is SNHLY and CDR2 FYNNEI.

This clone was picked up one time. V and J are TRBV5-4 and TRBJ1-1, with a weak D call TRBD1 (6 bases). The ends were cut back, 4 bases at V and 2 bases at J, with 12 bases in the middle. CDR3 length equals 14 residues. Germline CDR1 is SGHNT and CDR2 is YYREEE (reference sequence). The CDR3 region is CASSARQANTEAFF. CDR3 bases: TGTGCCAGCAGCGCGAGACAGGCTAACACTGAAGCTTTCTTT.

The chain recombines TRBV18 with TRBJ2-2, with 14 nucleotides matching TRBD2. Germline V gene lookup returns CDR1 KGHSH and CDR2 LQKENI. The CDR3 length is 17 residues. V lost 3 bases and J lost 7; bases outside the gene matches: 7. CDR3 DNA sequence: TGTGCCAGCTCACCGGGACTAGCGGGAGAGTATGGCGGGGAGCTGTTTTTT. Protein sequence: CASSPGLAGEYGGELFF.

The chain combines TRBV7-9 with TRBJ1-6; no reliable D call. The CDR3 runs to 13 residues. V lost 1 base and J lost 10, with 8 bases in between. CDR1 SEHNR and CDR2 FQNEAQ come from the germline V gene (reference sequence). CDR3 in DNA: TGTGCCAGCAGCTTAGACGGTGCCTCACCCCTCCACTTT. Protein sequence: CASSLDGASPLHF.

V gene TRBV12-3 or TRBV12-4 combines with J gene TRBJ1-3; D not resolved. Trimming left V 5 bases short and J 4 bases short, with 6 bases between. The CDR3 consists of 12 residues. The CDR3 bases are TGTGCCAGCAGTCCCATCGGAAACACCATATATTTT. Translation: CASSPIGNTIYF.

The chain recombines TRBV4-1 with TRBJ2-3; a weak D match, TRBD2 (5 bases). This CDR3 region has 13 residues. Germline V gives CDR1 MGHRA, CDR2 YSYEKL. V lost 5 bases, J lost 6 bases, and 12 bases lay in between. In DNA form, the CDR3 reads TGCGCCAGCAGCTTAACGGAGGAGGATACGCAGTATTTT. This sequence encodes CASSLTEEDTQYF.

This clone was observed a handful of times. The chain combines TRBV19 with TRBJ1-4; TRBD1 matches at 9 bases. The CDR3 extends over 14 amino acids. The V gene end was trimmed by 3 bases and the J gene end by 6 bases; junction bases not matched to a gene: 2. The V gene's germline CDR1 is LNHDA and CDR2 SQIVND (reference sequence). DNA for the CDR3: TGTGCCAGTAGTATTTGGACAGGGGATGAAAAACTGTTTTTT. Protein: CASSIWTGDEKLFF.

The gene calls are TRBV14 and TRBJ2-7, with D unclear. Trimming cost V 0 bases and J 0 bases, with 9 bases left between them. Germline CDR1 and CDR2: SGHDN and FVKESK. This CDR3 is built from 15 residues. The DNA of the CDR3 is TGTGCCAGCAGCCAAGATCGGGTAACCTCCTACGAGCAGTACTTC. This codes for CASSQDRVTSYEQYF.